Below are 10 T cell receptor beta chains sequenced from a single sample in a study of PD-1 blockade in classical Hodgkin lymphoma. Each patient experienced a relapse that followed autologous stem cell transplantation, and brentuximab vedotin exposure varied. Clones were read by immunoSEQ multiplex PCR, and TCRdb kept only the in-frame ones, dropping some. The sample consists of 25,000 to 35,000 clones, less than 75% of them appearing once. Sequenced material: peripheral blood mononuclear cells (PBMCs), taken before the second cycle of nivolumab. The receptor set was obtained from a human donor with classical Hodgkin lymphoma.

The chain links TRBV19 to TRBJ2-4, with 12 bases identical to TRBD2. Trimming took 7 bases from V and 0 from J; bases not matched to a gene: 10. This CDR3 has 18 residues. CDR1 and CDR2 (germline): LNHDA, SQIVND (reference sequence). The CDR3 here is CASTQLAGGLSAKNIQYF. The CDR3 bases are TGTGCCAGTACCCAACTAGCGGGAGGCCTGTCAGCCAAAAACATTCAGTACTTC. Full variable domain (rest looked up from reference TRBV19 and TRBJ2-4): DGGITQSPKYLFRKEGQNVTLSCEQNLNHDAMYWYRQDPGQGLRLIYYSQIVNDFQKGDIAEGYSVSREKKESFPLTVTSAQKNPTAFYLCASTQLAGGLSAKNIQYFGAGTRLSVL.

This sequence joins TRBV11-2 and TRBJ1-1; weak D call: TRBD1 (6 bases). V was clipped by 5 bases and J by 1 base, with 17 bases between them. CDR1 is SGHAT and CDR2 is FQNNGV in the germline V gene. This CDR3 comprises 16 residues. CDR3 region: CASSPRWGGGNTEAFF. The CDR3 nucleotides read TGTGCCAGCAGCCCGAGGTGGGGAGGGGGGAACACTGAAGCTTTCTTT.

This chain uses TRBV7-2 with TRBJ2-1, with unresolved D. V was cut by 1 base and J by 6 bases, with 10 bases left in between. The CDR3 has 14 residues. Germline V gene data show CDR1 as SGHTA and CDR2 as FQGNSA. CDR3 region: CASSLEFATNEQFF. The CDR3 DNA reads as TGTGCCAGCAGCTTAGAGTTCGCGACCAATGAGCAGTTCTTC.

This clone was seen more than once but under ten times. The DNA for the CDR3 is TGTGCCAGCAGTGAGTCGGGACTCCTGAACACCGGGGAGCTGTTTTTT. It codes for CASSESGLLNTGELFF. The chain has TRBV6-1 and TRBJ2-2; D is perhaps TRBD2 (6 bases). The germline V gene encodes CDR1 MNHNS and CDR2 SASEGT. V was clipped by 3 bases and J by 1 base, with 12 bases between them. The CDR3 totals 16 residues.

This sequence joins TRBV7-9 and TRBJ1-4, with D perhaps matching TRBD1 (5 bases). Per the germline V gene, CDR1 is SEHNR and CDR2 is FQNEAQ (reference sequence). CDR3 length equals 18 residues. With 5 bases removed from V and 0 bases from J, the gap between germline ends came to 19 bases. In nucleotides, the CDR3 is TGTGCCAGCAGCCGTAAAGGGGCCCTAAACCCAACTAATGAAAAACTGTTTTTT. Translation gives CASSRKGALNPTNEKLFF.

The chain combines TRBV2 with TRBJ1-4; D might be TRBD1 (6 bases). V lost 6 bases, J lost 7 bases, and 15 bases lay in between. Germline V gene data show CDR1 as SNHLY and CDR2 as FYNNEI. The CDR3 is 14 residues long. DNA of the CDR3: TGTGCCAGCAGCCAACAGGGCCGGGGTGAAAAACTGTTTTTT. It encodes CASSQQGRGEKLFF.

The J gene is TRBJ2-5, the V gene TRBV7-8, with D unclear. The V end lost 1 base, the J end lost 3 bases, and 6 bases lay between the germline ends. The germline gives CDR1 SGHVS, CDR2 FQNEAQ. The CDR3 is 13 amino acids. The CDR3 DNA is TGTGCCAGCAGCTTAGGCACTAAAGAGACCCAGTACTTC. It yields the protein CASSLGTKETQYF. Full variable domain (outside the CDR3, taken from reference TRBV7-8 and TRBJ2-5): GAGVSQSPRYKVAKRGQDVALRCDPISGHVSLFWYQQALGQGPEFLTYFQNEAQLDKSGLPSDRFFAERPEGSVSTLKIQRTQQEDSAVYLCASSLGTKETQYFGPGTRLLVL.

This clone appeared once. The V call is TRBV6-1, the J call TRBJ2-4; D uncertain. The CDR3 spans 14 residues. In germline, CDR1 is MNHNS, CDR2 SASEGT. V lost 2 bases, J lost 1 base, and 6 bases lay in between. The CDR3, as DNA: TGTGCCAGCAGTGAAACACCCGCCAAAAACATTCAGTACTTC. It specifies CASSETPAKNIQYF.

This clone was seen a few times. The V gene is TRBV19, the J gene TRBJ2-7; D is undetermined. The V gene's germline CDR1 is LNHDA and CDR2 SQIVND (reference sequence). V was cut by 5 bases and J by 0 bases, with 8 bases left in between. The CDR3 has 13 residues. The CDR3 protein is CASSRTYSYEQYF. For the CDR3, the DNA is TGTGCCAGTAGTCGCACTTACTCCTACGAGCAGTACTTC.

Here the CDR3 DNA reads TGTGCCAGCAGTTGCCCCCTTGGGCCTGGGGGCACTGAAGCTTTCTTT. Protein: CASSCPLGPGGTEAFF. The V gene is TRBV6-5, the J gene TRBJ1-1; TRBD1 is a possible D gene (5 bases). V dropped 4 bases and J dropped 4 bases, with 19 bases sitting between them. The CDR3 extends over 16 amino acids. Germline V gene data show CDR1 as MNHEY and CDR2 as SVGAGI.